These T cell receptor beta chains were read from a single sample in a study of T cell changes during pregnancy in multiple sclerosis. The repertoire was sequenced with immunoSEQ multiplex PCR; TCRdb's copy has only in-frame clones and lacks some. The sample yields 33,000 or so clones, 92% seen once. Sequencing used CD4+ T cells from peripheral blood mononuclear cells, obtained in the third trimester of pregnancy. These receptors all come from a female donor in good health, enrolled as a control in a pregnancy study. Both conserved end residues are part of each CDR3. Each record gives: V gene, D gene, clone size, J gene, CDR3 protein, CDR3 DNA. The D gene is left open where the match is weak. Only part of the rows carry a size: once, few, many, or a class if the clone is expanded.

TRBV6-6	TRBD1	NA	TRBJ1-2	CASSPTGDYGYTF	TGTGCCAGCAGTCCAACAGGGGACTATGGCTACACCTTC
TRBV20-1	NA	NA	TRBJ1-5	CSVGGQPQHF	TGCAGTGTGGGGGGTCAGCCCCAGCATTTT
TRBV7-6	NA	NA	TRBJ2-2	CASSPYGDSYTGELFF	TGTGCCAGCAGCCCTTATGGTGACAGCTACACCGGGGAGCTGTTTTTT
TRBV6-5	NA	NA	TRBJ1-2	CASSLPGGAGYTF	TGTGCCAGCTCCCTCCCTGGGGGGGCTGGCTACACCTTC
TRBV7-3	NA	NA	TRBJ1-1	CASSSPGTQAFF	TGTGCCAGCAGCTCTCCCGGGACACAAGCTTTCTTT
TRBV28	NA	NA	TRBJ1-2	CASSLSSAGSNYGYTF	TGTGCCAGCAGTTTATCTTCGGCAGGGTCAAACTATGGCTACACCTTC
TRBV27	TRBD2	NA	TRBJ2-2	CASSWTSGGAFGELFF	TGTGCCAGCAGTTGGACTAGCGGGGGGGCCTTCGGGGAGCTGTTTTTT
TRBV7-2	NA	NA	TRBJ1-2	CASTPQQGGVCTF	TGTGCCAGCACCCCCCAGCAGGGAGGGGTATGCACCTTC
TRBV7-2	TRBD1	NA	TRBJ1-5	CASSLGTGTGNQPQHF	TGTGCCAGCAGCTTAGGAACCGGGACAGGGAATCAGCCCCAGCATTTT
TRBV5-1	TRBD2	once	TRBJ2-7	CASSLGASGGSYEQYF	TGCGCCAGCAGCTTGGGGGCTAGCGGGGGGTCCTACGAGCAGTACTTC
TRBV4-3	TRBD1	NA	TRBJ1-6	CASSQVTGRDSPLHF	TGCGCCAGCAGCCAGGTGACAGGGCGGGATTCACCCCTCCACTTT
TRBV4-1	TRBD1	NA	TRBJ1-2	CASSQGLGQLNYGYTF	TGCGCCAGCAGCCAAGGTTTGGGACAGTTGAACTATGGCTACACCTTC
TRBV5-4	TRBD2	NA	TRBJ2-2	CASSRRAGANTGELFF	TGTGCCAGCAGCCGGAGAGCGGGGGCGAACACCGGGGAGCTGTTTTTT
TRBV30	NA	NA	TRBJ1-2	CAWSVQAGAGYTF	TGTGCCTGGAGTGTACAGGCAGGGGCTGGCTACACCTTC
TRBV27	NA	NA	TRBJ2-7	CASIRTWDTPYEQYF	TGTGCCAGCATACGGACCTGGGACACTCCTTACGAGCAGTACTTC
TRBV6-5	NA	NA	TRBJ1-5	CASSSKGQPQHF	TGTGCCAGCAGCTCCAAGGGGCAGCCCCAGCATTTT
TRBV7-9	TRBD2	NA	TRBJ2-1	CASSSIAGGPNEQFF	TGTGCCAGCAGCTCAATAGCGGGGGGGCCCAATGAGCAGTTCTTC
TRBV9	NA	once	TRBJ2-3	CASSRTVGMDTQYF	TGTGCCAGCAGTCGGACAGTGGGGATGGATACGCAGTATTTT
TRBV6-5	NA	few	TRBJ1-1	CASSSGLTEAFF	TGTGCCAGCAGTTCAGGGTTGACTGAAGCTTTCTTT
TRBV18	NA	few	TRBJ2-7	CASSPRLGQSIYEQYF	TGTGCCAGCTCACCCCGGCTAGGACAGTCAATCTACGAGCAGTACTTC
TRBV7-9	TRBD1	NA	TRBJ1-5	CASSSGTGLQPQHF	TGTGCCAGCAGCTCGGGGACAGGGCTTCAGCCCCAGCATTTT
TRBV5-5	TRBD1	NA	TRBJ1-2	CASSPPGGGGYTF	TGTGCCAGCAGCCCTCCAGGGGGCGGTGGCTACACCTTC
TRBV4-3	NA	NA	TRBJ1-1	CASSQNTIVNTEAFF	TGCGCCAGCAGCCAAAATACCATAGTGAACACTGAAGCTTTCTTT
TRBV2	NA	NA	TRBJ2-1	CASSRERSDEQFF	TGTGCCAGCAGTAGGGAGCGGTCAGATGAGCAGTTCTTC
TRBV18	TRBD1	NA	TRBJ2-3	CASSPGTGGADTQYF	TGTGCCAGCTCCCCCGGGACAGGGGGCGCAGATACGCAGTATTTT
TRBV7-9	TRBD1	NA	TRBJ1-4	CASSLGQGAEKLFF	TGTGCCAGCAGCTTAGGACAGGGGGCTGAAAAACTGTTTTTT
TRBV19	NA	NA	TRBJ2-2	CASSRADANTGELFF	TGTGCCAGTAGTAGGGCAGATGCTAACACCGGGGAGCTGTTTTTT
TRBV5-4	NA	once	TRBJ2-4	CASSLPGFGTKNIQYF	TGTGCCAGCAGCTTGCCGGGGTTTGGGACCAAAAACATTCAGTACTTC
TRBV12-5	NA	NA	TRBJ2-3	CASGRGASTDTQYF	TGTGCTAGTGGCCGGGGGGCCAGCACAGATACGCAGTATTTT
TRBV5-4	NA	once	TRBJ2-7	CASSLGAVGPEQYF	TGTGCCAGCAGCTTGGGGGCCGTGGGTCCCGAGCAGTACTTC
TRBV7-2	TRBD1	NA	TRBJ2-4	CASSPGTGKNIQYF	TGTGCCAGCAGCCCCGGGACAGGGAAAAACATTCAGTACTTC